This is a list of T cell receptor beta chains from one sample in a study of shared clonotypes between healthy human individuals. Sequencing used immunoSEQ multiplex PCR; TCRdb keeps in-frame clones, though not all of them. This sample carries about 2.1 million clones, about 92% of them seen once, and the ten largest clones take under 2%. Sample: naive CD8+ T cells from PBMCs. All receptors come from a man younger than 35 in good health. Some clones in this sample may be carry-over from other donors' samples. Both conserved end residues are part of each CDR3. The D gene is left open where the match is weak. For some rows the clone size is stated as once, few or many, or as a class when expanded; others skip it.

TRBJ1-5	TRBV6-1	-	-	CASSDAVPGPAASNQPQHF	TGTGCCAGCAGTGATGCAGTCCCCGGGCCCGCGGCGAGCAATCAGCCCCAGCATTTT
TRBJ2-7	TRBV7-9	-	TRBD2	CASSLFTSGTYEQYF	TGTGCCAGCAGCCTCTTTACTAGCGGGACCTACGAGCAGTACTTC
TRBJ2-1	TRBV19	once	-	CASSTPGVNYNEQFF	TGTGCCAGTAGTACGCCGGGAGTGAACTACAATGAGCAGTTCTTC
TRBJ1-2	TRBV4-1	-	TRBD1	CASSPTVPGQGNYGYTF	TGCGCCAGCAGCCCTACTGTCCCGGGACAGGGTAACTATGGCTACACCTTC
TRBJ2-7	TRBV7-8	-	TRBD1	CASSLVGTAYEQYF	TGTGCCAGCAGCTTAGTGGGGACAGCCTACGAGCAGTACTTC
TRBJ2-3	TRBV28	-	-	CASSFITDTQYF	TGTGCCAGCAGTTTTATAACAGATACGCAGTATTTT
TRBJ2-7	TRBV9	-	-	CASSVVYSTYEQYF	TGTGCCAGCAGCGTAGTGTACAGCACCTACGAGCAGTACTTC
TRBJ1-1	TRBV29-1	-	-	CSVVRSQRAEAFF	TGCAGCGTTGTGAGGTCTCAGAGGGCTGAAGCTTTCTTT
TRBJ1-5	TRBV6-1	-	TRBD1	CASSDQLRRTGYQPQHF	TGTGCCAGCAGTGATCAACTTAGACGGACAGGATATCAGCCCCAGCATTTT
TRBJ2-3	TRBV7-3	-	-	CASSLWRRADTQYF	TGTGCCAGCAGCTTGTGGCGCCGGGCAGATACGCAGTATTTT
TRBJ2-3	TRBV10-3	-	TRBD1	CAISENRGAGDTQYF	TGTGCCATCAGTGAGAACAGGGGCGCAGGAGATACGCAGTATTTT
TRBJ2-5	TRBV5-1	-	TRBD1	CASSSRGQGQQTQYF	TGCGCCAGCAGTTCACGGGGACAGGGTCAACAGACCCAGTACTTC
TRBJ1-1	TRBV10-3	once	TRBD1	CAAARDRDPEAFF	TGTGCCGCAGCTCGGGACAGGGACCCTGAAGCTTTCTTT
TRBJ2-1	TRBV9	-	TRBD2	CASSVVGRADEQFF	TGTGCCAGCAGCGTAGTCGGGAGGGCGGATGAGCAGTTCTTC
TRBJ2-2	TRBV19	-	-	CASSIWSLGTGELFF	TGTGCCAGTAGTATATGGTCTCTGGGCACCGGGGAGCTGTTTTTT
TRBJ1-1	TRBV10-3	-	-	CAISESISIGQANTEAFF	TGTGCCATCAGTGAGTCGATATCCATCGGGCAGGCGAACACTGAAGCTTTCTTT
TRBJ2-3	TRBV28	-	-	CASSIGDNQDDTQYF	TGTGCCAGCAGCATTGGCGACAATCAGGACGATACGCAGTATTTT
TRBJ2-3	TRBV19	-	-	CASTYRDTDTQYF	TGTGCCAGTACCTATAGGGATACAGATACGCAGTATTTT
TRBJ2-1	TRBV10-3	-	TRBD2	CAISENLRGATSESNEQFF	TGTGCCATCAGTGAGAATTTGCGGGGGGCGACTAGCGAATCCAATGAGCAGTTCTTC
TRBJ1-4	TRBV4-1	-	TRBD1	CASSKRNRDRGRGNEKLFF	TGCGCCAGCAGCAAACGCAACCGGGACAGGGGGCGCGGTAATGAAAAACTGTTTTTT
TRBJ1-4	TRBV6-1	-	TRBD1	CASSDRVPNEKLFF	TGTGCCAGCAGCGACAGGGTTCCTAATGAAAAACTGTTTTTT
TRBJ2-7	TRBV14	-	-	CASSPGHVYEQYF	TGTGCCAGCAGCCCCGGACACGTCTACGAGCAGTACTTC
TRBJ1-1	TRBV4-2	-	-	CASSWDLSMNTEAFF	TGTGCCAGCAGCTGGGACCTTTCTATGAACACTGAAGCTTTCTTT
TRBJ1-1	TRBV11-1	once	-	CASSWGSGEYTEAFF	TGTGCCAGCAGCTGGGGCTCCGGGGAGTACACTGAAGCTTTCTTT
TRBJ2-4	TRBV11-2	-	TRBD2	CASSPTGREGLNIQYF	TGTGCCAGCAGCCCAACAGGGCGGGAGGGCTTGAACATTCAGTACTTC
TRBJ2-7	TRBV4-1	-	TRBD2	CASSQDGLAGEGLEQYF	TGCGCCAGCAGCCAAGATGGGCTAGCGGGGGAGGGTCTCGAGCAGTACTTC
TRBJ1-1	TRBV10-3	few	-	CAISEEEFNTEAFF	TGTGCCATCAGTGAAGAGGAGTTTAACACTGAAGCTTTCTTT
TRBJ1-2	TRBV7-9	-	-	CASSLAFVQLYGYTF	TGTGCCAGCAGCTTAGCGTTTGTACAGTTATACGGCTACACCTTC
TRBJ1-3	TRBV6-7	-	-	CASSYSGTQRNTIYF	TGTGCCAGCAGTTACTCGGGGACACAGAGAAACACCATATATTTT
TRBJ2-2	TRBV29-1	-	TRBD1	CSVHRGSGELFF	TGCAGCGTCCACAGGGGAAGCGGGGAGCTGTTTTTT
TRBJ2-7	TRBV6-9	-	TRBD2	CASSYHLAGGAEQYF	TGTGCCAGCAGTTACCATCTAGCGGGAGGGGCCGAGCAGTACTTC
TRBJ2-1	TRBV4-3	-	-	CASSQDRWLEQFF	TGCGCCAGCAGCCAAGATCGGTGGTTAGAGCAGTTCTTC
TRBJ1-5	TRBV10-3	-	-	CAISATGTEGQPQHF	TGTGCCATCAGTGCAACCGGGACCGAAGGTCAGCCCCAGCATTTT
TRBJ2-7	TRBV6-5	-	-	CASSYSLPYEQYF	TGTGCCAGCAGTTACTCGCTGCCCTACGAGCAGTACTTC
TRBJ1-2	TRBV27	-	-	CASGYLGVAQDRGYGYTF	TGTGCCAGCGGATATCTAGGGGTTGCCCAGGATCGAGGTTATGGCTACACCTTC
TRBJ2-1	TRBV28	-	-	CASRHQEGLPPYNEQFF	TGTGCCAGCAGGCACCAAGAGGGACTGCCGCCGTACAATGAGCAGTTCTTC
TRBJ1-1	TRBV27	-	-	CASSLQGYTEAFF	TGTGCCAGCAGTTTACAGGGGTACACTGAAGCTTTCTTT
TRBJ2-2	TRBV5-6	-	TRBD2	CASSLLAGAPGELFF	TGTGCCAGCAGCTTACTAGCGGGAGCCCCCGGGGAGCTGTTTTTT
TRBJ2-1	TRBV27	-	-	CASSLLSWEGAVGNEQFF	TGTGCCAGCAGTTTATTGAGCTGGGAGGGGGCGGTAGGGAATGAGCAGTTCTTC
TRBJ2-7	TRBV7-9	-	TRBD2	CASSLGGSGTYEQYF	TGTGCCAGCAGCTTGGGCGGGAGTGGGACCTACGAGCAGTACTTC
TRBJ2-3	TRBV27	-	TRBD2	CASSTSAGDFADTQYF	TGTGCCAGCAGTACCTCAGCGGGAGATTTTGCAGATACGCAGTATTTT
TRBJ1-5	TRBV28	-	-	CASSLHNSNQPQHF	TGTGCCAGCAGCCTCCACAATAGCAATCAGCCCCAGCATTTT
TRBJ2-6	TRBV7-9	-	-	CASSALWSDMSSGANVLTF	TGTGCCAGCAGCGCTTTGTGGAGCGACATGAGCTCTGGGGCCAACGTCCTGACTTTC
TRBJ1-2	TRBV5-4	-	-	CASSSRDGRHYGYTF	TGTGCCAGCAGCTCCCGGGACGGCCGACACTATGGCTACACCTTC
TRBJ2-2	TRBV7-3	-	-	CASSLTGGSANTGELFF	TGTGCCAGCAGCTTAACAGGCGGTAGCGCGAACACCGGGGAGCTGTTTTTT
TRBJ2-7	TRBV7-9	-	-	CASSSGSRAFYEQYF	TGTGCCAGCAGCTCGGGGAGCAGAGCCTTTTACGAGCAGTACTTC
TRBJ1-5	TRBV19	-	-	CASSIPGPQHF	TGTGCCAGTAGTATCCCTGGGCCCCAGCATTTT
TRBJ2-7	TRBV28	-	TRBD2	CASSYTSGRAYEQYF	TGTGCCAGCAGTTATACTAGCGGGAGGGCCTACGAGCAGTACTTC
TRBJ2-7	TRBV28	-	-	CASTYSGTRASYEQYF	TGTGCCAGCACCTACTCCGGGACGAGGGCGTCCTACGAGCAGTACTTC
TRBJ2-3	TRBV4-1	-	TRBD2	CASSQEWLAGVASTDTQYF	TGCGCCAGCAGCCAAGAATGGCTAGCGGGAGTAGCTAGCACAGATACGCAGTATTTT
TRBJ2-7	TRBV7-9	-	-	CASSYGLSSYEQYF	TGTGCCAGCAGCTACGGACTGTCCTCCTACGAGCAGTACTTC
TRBJ1-5	TRBV28	-	TRBD1	CASSFRTGNQPQHF	TGTGCCAGCAGTTTCCGGACAGGGAATCAGCCCCAGCATTTT
TRBJ1-2	TRBV28	-	-	CASSSSFMTEDYYGYTF	TGTGCCAGCAGTTCCTCGTTTATGACAGAAGATTACTATGGCTACACCTTC